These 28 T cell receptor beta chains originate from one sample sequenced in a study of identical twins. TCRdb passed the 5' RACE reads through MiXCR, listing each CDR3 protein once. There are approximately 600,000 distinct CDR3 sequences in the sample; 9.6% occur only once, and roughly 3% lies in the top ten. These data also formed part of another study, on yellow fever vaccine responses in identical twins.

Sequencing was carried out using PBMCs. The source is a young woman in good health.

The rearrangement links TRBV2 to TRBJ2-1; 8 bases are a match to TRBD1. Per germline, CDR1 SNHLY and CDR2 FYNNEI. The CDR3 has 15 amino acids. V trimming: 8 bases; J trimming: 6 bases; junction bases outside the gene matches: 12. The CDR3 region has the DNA TGTGCCAGCTGCGGACACAGGGGGTTGTTCAATGAGCAGTTCTTC. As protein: CASCGHRGLFNEQFF.

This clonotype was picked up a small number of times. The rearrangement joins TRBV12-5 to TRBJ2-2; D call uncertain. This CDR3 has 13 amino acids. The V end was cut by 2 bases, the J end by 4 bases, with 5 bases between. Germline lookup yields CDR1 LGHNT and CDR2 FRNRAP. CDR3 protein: CASGLKATGELFF. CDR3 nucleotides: TGTGCTAGTGGTTTGAAGGCCACCGGGGAGCTGTTTTTT.

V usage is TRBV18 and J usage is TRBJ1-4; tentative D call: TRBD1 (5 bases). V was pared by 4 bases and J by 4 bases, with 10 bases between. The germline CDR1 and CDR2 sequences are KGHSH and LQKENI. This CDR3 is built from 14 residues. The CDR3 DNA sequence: TGTGCCAGCTCACGGGACGGCAATAATGAAAAACTGTTTTTT. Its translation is CASSRDGNNEKLFF.

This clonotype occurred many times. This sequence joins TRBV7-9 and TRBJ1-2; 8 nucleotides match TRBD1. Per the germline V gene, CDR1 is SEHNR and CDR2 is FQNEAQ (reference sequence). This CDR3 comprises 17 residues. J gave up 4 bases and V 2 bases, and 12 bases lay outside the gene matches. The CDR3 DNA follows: TGTGCCAGCAGCTTATCCGGGACAGGACCTAAGGGCTATGGCTACACCTTC. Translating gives CASSLSGTGPKGYGYTF. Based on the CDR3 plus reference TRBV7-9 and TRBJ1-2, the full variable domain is DTGVSQNPRHKITKRGQNVTFRCDPISEHNRLYWYRQTLGQGPEFLTYFQNEAQLEKSRLLSDRFSAERPKGSFSTLEIQRTEQGDSAMYLCASSLSGTGPKGYGYTFGSGTRLTVV.

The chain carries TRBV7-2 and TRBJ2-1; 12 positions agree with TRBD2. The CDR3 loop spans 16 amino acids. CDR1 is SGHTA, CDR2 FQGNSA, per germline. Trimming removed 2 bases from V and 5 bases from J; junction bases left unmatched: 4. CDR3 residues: CASSLTSGGRNNEQFF. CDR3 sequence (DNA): TGTGCCAGCAGCTTAACTAGCGGGGGGAGAAACAATGAGCAGTTCTTC.

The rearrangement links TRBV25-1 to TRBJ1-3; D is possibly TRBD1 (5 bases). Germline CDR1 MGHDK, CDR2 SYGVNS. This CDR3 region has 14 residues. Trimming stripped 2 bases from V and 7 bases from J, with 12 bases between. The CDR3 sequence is CASSEDSNANTIYF. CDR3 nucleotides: TGTGCCAGCAGTGAAGACAGTAATGCTAACACCATATATTTT.

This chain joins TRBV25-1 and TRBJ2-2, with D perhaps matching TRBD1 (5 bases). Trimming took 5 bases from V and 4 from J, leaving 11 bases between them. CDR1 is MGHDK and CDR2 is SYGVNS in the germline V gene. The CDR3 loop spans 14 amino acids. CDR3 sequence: CASSPSQVTGELFF. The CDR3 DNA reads TGTGCCAGCAGTCCGTCACAGGTCACCGGGGAGCTGTTTTTT. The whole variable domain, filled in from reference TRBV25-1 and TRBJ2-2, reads EADIYQTPRYLVIGTGKKITLECSQTMGHDKMYWYQQDPGMELHLIHYSYGVNSTEKGDLSSESTVSRIRTEHFPLTLESARPSHTSQYLCASSPSQVTGELFFGEGSRLTVL.

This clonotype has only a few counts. CDR3 amino acids: CASTSWGIFNGDEQFF. CDR3 DNA sequence: TGTGCCAGCACTTCGTGGGGGATCTTTAACGGGGATGAGCAGTTCTTC. This chain links TRBV7-2 with TRBJ2-1; TRBD1 or TRBD2 may be the D gene (5 bases each). CDR3 length: 16 residues. Germline CDR1 reads SGHTA; CDR2 reads FQGNSA. The V and J ends lost 7 bases and 8 bases respectively, with 24 bases between them.

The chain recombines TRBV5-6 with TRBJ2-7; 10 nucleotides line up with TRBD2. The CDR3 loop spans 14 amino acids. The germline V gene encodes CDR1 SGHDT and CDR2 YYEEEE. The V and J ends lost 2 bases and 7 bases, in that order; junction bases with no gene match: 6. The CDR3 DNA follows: TGTGCCAGCAGCTTACTAGCGGGATTGGAAGAGCAGTACTTC. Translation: CASSLLAGLEEQYF.

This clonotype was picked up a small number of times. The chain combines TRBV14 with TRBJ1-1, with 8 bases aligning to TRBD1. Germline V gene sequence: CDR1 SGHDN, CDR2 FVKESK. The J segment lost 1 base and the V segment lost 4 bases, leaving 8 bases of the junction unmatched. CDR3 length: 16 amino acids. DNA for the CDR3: TGTGCCAGCAGCCTACGACAGGGGACAGGGAACACTGAAGCTTTCTTT. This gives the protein CASSLRQGTGNTEAFF.

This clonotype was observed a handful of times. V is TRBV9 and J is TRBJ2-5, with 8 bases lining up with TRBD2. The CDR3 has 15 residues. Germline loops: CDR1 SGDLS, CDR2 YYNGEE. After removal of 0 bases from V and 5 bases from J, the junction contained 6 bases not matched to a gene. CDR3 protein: CASSVDRGGLETQYF. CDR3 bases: TGTGCCAGCAGCGTAGATCGGGGGGGGCTGGAGACCCAGTACTTC. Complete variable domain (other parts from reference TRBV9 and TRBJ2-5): DSGVTQTPKHLITATGQRVTLRCSPRSGDLSVYWYQQSLDQGLQFLIQYYNGEERAKGNILERFSAQQFPDLHSELNLSSLELGDSALYFCASSVDRGGLETQYFGPGTRLLVL.

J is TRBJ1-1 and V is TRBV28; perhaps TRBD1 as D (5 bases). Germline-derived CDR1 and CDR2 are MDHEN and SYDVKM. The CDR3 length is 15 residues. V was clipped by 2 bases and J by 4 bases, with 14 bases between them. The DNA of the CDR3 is TGTGCCAGCAGTTTAGGAGGGCAGGGTGGCACTGAAGCTTTCTTT. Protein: CASSLGGQGGTEAFF.

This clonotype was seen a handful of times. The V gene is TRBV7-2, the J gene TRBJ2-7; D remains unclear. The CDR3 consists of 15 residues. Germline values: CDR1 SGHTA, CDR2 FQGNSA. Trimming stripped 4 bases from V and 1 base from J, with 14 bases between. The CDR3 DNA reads TGTGCCAGCAGCTCTCCATCCGACATATCCTACGAGCAGTACTTC. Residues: CASSSPSDISYEQYF. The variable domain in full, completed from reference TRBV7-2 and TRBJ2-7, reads GAGVSQSPSNKVTEKGKDVELRCDPISGHTALYWYRQSLGQGLEFLIYFQGNSAPDKSGLPSDRFSAERTGGSVSTLTIQRTQQEDSAVYLCASSSPSDISYEQYFGPGTRLTVT.

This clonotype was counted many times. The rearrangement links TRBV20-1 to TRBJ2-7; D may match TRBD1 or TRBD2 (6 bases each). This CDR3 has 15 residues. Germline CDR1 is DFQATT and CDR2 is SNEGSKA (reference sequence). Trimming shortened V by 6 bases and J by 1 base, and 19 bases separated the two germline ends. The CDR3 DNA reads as TGCAGTGCCCCCCTGGGGGGCTTGCGGTCCTACGAGCAGTACTTC. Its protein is CSAPLGGLRSYEQYF.

Here the CDR3 reads CSARDLPGTAFLNTEAFF. In DNA form, the CDR3 reads TGCAGTGCTAGAGATCTCCCCGGGACAGCATTTTTGAACACTGAAGCTTTCTTT. The chain combines TRBV20-1 with TRBJ1-1; TRBD1 matches at 7 bases. Unmatched junction bases numbered 13, after V lost 0 bases and J lost 0 bases. This CDR3 is built from 18 residues. The V gene's germline CDR1 is DFQATT and CDR2 SNEGSKA (reference sequence).

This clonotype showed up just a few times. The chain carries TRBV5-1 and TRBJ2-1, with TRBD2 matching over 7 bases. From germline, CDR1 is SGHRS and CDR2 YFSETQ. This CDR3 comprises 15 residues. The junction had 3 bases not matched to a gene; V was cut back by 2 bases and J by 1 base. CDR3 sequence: CASSFPAGSYNEQFF. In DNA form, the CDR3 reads TGCGCCAGCAGCTTCCCAGCGGGGTCCTACAATGAGCAGTTCTTC.

The CDR3 DNA follows: TGTGCCAGCAGCTTAGGGACAGGTGGAAACACCATATATTTT. It codes for CASSLGTGGNTIYF. The chain recombines TRBV7-9 with TRBJ1-3; 7 nucleotides line up with TRBD1. V gave up 1 base and J gave up 3 bases; unmatched junction bases: 0. Germline CDR1 is SEHNR and CDR2 is FQNEAQ (reference sequence). The CDR3 covers 14 residues.

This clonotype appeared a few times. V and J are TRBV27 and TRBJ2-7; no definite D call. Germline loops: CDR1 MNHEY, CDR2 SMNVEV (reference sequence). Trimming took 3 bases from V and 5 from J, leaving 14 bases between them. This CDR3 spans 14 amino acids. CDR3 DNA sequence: TGTGCCAGCAGTTTTTATGCGCGCCCCCACGAGCAGTACTTC. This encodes CASSFYARPHEQYF.

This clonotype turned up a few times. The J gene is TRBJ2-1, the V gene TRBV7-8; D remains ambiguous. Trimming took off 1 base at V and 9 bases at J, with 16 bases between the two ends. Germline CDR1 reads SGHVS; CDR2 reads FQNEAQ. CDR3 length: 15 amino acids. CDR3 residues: CASSLVLETNPEQFF. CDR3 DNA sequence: TGTGCCAGCAGCTTAGTGTTAGAAACTAACCCTGAGCAGTTCTTC.

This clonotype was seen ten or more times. This CDR3 reads CASSLQLAGSDTQYF. CDR3 coding DNA: TGTGCCAGCAGCTTGCAATTAGCGGGGTCAGATACGCAGTATTTT. V usage is TRBV5-5 and J usage is TRBJ2-3; 8 nucleotides agree with TRBD2. Germline CDR1 and CDR2: SGHKS and YYEKEE (reference sequence). The CDR3 is made up of 15 amino acids. After removal of 1 base from V and 4 bases from J, the junction contained 5 bases not matched to a gene.

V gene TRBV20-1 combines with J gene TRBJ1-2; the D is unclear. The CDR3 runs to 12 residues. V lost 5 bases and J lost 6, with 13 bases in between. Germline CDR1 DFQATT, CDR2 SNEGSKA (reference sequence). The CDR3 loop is CSAAWTGNGYTF. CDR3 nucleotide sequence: TGCAGTGCTGCGTGGACGGGGAATGGCTACACCTTC.

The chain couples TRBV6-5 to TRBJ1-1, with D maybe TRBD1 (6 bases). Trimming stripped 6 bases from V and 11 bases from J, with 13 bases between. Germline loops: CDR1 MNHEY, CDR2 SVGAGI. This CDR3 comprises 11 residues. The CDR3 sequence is CASRGTGRAFF. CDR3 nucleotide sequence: TGTGCCAGCAGAGGTACAGGGCGGGCTTTCTTT.

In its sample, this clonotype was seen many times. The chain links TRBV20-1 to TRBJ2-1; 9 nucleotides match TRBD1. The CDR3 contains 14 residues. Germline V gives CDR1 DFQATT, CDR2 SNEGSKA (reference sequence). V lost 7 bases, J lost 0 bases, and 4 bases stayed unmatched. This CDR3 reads CSGGTGSSYNEQFF. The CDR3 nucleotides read TGCAGTGGGGGGACAGGGAGCTCCTACAATGAGCAGTTCTTC.

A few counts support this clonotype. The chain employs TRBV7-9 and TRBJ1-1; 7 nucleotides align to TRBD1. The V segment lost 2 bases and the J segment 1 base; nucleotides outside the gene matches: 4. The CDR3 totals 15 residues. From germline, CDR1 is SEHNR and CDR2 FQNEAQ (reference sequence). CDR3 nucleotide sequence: TGTGCCAGCAGCTTACCGGGACAGTCGAACACTGAAGCTTTCTTT. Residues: CASSLPGQSNTEAFF.

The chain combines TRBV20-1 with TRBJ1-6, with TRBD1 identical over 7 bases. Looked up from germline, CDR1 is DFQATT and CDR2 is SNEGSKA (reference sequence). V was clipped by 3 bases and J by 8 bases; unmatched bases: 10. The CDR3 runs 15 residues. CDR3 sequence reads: CSASTAGGRDSPLHF. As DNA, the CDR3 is TGCAGTGCTAGTACCGCAGGGGGTAGGGATTCACCCCTCCACTTT.

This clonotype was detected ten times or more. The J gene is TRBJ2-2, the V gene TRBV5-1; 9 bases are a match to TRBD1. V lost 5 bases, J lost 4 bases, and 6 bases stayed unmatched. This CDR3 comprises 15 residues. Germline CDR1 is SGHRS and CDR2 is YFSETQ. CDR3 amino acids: CASRSGTGPTGELFF. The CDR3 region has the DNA TGCGCCAGCAGGTCCGGGACAGGGCCCACCGGGGAGCTGTTTTTT. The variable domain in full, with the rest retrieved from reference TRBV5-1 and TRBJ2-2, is KAGVTQTPRYLIKTRGQQVTLSCSPISGHRSVSWYQQTPGQGLQFLFEYFSETQRNKGNFPGRFSGRQFSNSRSEMNVSTLELGDSALYLCASRSGTGPTGELFFGEGSRLTVL.

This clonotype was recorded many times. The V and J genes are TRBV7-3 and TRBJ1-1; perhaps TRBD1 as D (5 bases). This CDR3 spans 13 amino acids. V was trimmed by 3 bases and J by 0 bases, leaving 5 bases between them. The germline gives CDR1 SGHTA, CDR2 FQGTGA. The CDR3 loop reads CASSLDMNTEAFF. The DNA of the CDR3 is TGTGCCAGCAGCTTGGACATGAACACTGAAGCTTTCTTT. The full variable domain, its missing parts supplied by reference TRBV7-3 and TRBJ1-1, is GAGVSQTPSNKVTEKGKYVELRCDPISGHTALYWYRQSLGQGPEFLIYFQGTGAADDSGLPNDRFFAVRPEGSVSTLKIQRTERGDSAVYLCASSLDMNTEAFFGQGTRLTVV.

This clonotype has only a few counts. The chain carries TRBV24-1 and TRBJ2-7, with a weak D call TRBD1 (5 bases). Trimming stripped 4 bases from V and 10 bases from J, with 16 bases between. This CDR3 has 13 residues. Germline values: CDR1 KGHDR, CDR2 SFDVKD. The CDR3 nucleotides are TGTGCCACCAGTGAGGACACAGGAGACTTACAGTACTTC. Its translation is CATSEDTGDLQYF.